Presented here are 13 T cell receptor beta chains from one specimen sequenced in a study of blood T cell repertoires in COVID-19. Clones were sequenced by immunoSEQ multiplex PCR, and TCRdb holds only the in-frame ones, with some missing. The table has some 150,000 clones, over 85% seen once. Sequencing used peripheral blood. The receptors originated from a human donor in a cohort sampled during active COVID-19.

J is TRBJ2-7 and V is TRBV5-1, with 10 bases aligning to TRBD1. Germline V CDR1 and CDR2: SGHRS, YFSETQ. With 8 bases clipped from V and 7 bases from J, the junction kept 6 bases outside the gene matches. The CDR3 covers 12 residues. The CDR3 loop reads CASSGQGREQYF. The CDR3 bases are TGCGCCAGTTCGGGACAGGGGAGGGAGCAGTACTTC.

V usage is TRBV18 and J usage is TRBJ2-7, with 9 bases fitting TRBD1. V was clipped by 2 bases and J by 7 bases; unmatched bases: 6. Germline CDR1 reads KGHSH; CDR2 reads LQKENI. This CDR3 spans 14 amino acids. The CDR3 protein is CASSPIQGAPEQYF. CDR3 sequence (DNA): TGTGCCAGCTCACCAATACAGGGGGCCCCGGAGCAGTACTTC.

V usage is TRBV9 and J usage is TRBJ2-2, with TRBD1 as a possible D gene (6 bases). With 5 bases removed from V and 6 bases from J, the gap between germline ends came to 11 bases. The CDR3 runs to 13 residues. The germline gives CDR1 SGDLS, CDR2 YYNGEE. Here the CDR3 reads CASRGRGAGELFF. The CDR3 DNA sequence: TGTGCCAGCAGAGGCAGGGGAGCCGGGGAGCTGTTTTTT. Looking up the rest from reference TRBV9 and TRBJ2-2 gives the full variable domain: DSGVTQTPKHLITATGQRVTLRCSPRSGDLSVYWYQQSLDQGLQFLIQYYNGEERAKGNILERFSAQQFPDLHSELNLSSLELGDSALYFCASRGRGAGELFFGEGSRLTVL.

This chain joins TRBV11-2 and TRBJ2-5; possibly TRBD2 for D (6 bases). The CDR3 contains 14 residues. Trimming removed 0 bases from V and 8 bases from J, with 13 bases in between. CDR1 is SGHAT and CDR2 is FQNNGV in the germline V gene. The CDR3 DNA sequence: TGTGCCAGCAGCTTAGAAGGGGAGGTCGCAACCCAGTACTTC. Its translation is CASSLEGEVATQYF.

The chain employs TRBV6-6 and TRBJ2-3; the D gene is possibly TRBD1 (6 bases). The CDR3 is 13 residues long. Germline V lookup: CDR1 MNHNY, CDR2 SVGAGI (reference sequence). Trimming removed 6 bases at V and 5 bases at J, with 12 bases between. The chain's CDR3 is CASRQTGQDTQYF. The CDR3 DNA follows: TGTGCCAGCAGGCAAACGGGACAAGATACGCAGTATTTT.

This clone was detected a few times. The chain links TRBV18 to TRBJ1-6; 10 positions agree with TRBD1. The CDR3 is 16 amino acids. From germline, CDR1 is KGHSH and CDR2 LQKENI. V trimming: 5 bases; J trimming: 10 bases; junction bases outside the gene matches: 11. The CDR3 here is CASSSLGGTGASPLHF. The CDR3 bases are TGTGCCAGCTCATCTCTGGGAGGGACAGGGGCCTCACCCCTCCACTTT.

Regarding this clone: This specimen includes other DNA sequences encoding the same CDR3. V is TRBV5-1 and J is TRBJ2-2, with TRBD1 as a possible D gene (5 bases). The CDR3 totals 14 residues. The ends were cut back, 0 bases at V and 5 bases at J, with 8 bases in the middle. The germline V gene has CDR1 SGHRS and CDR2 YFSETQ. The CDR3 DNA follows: TGCGCCAGCAGCTTGGTTAGGGGAACCGGGGAGCTGTTTTTT. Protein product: CASSLVRGTGELFF.

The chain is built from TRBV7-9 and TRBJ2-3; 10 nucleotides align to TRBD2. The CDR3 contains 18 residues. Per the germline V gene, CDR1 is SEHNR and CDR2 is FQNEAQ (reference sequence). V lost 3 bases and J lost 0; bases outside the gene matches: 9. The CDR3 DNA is TGTGCCAGCAGCTTGGAGGGACTAGCGACCGGTAGCACAGATACGCAGTATTTT. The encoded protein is CASSLEGLATGSTDTQYF.

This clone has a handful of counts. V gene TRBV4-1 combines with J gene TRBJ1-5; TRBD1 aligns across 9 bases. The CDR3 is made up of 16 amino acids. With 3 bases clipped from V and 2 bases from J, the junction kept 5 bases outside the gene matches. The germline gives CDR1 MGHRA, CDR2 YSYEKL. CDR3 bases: TGCGCCAGCAGCCATACGGGACAGGGTCGCAATCAGCCCCAGCATTTT. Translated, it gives CASSHTGQGRNQPQHF.

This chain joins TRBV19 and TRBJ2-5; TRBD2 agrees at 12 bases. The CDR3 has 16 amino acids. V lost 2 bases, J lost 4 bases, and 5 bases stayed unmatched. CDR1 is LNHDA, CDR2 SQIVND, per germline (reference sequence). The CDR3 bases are TGTGCCAGTAGTATAAGGACTAGCGGGATACCAGAGACCCAGTACTTC. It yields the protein CASSIRTSGIPETQYF.

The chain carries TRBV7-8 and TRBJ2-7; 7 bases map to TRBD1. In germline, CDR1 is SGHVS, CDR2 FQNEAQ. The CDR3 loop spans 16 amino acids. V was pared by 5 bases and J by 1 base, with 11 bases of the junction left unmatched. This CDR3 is CASSPKRQGTSYEQYF. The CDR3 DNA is TGTGCCAGCAGCCCCAAACGACAGGGAACATCCTACGAGCAGTACTTC.

The CDR3: CASSLGLAGGLGNEQFF. The CDR3 region has the DNA TGTGCCAGCAGCCTGGGACTAGCGGGGGGGCTGGGAAATGAGCAGTTCTTC. The gene calls are TRBV3-1 (or the pseudogene TRBV3-2) and TRBJ2-1, with TRBD2 identical over 16 bases. Trimming removed 4 bases from V and 7 bases from J; junction bases left unmatched: 7. This CDR3 is 17 amino acids long. Germline V CDR1 and CDR2: LGHDT, YNNKEL (reference sequence).

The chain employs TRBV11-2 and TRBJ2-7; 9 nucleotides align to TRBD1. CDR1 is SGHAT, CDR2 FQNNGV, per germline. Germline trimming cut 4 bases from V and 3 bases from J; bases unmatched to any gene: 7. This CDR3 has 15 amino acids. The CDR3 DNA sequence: TGTGCCAGCAGCTCCCAGGACAGGGGTGTCTACGAGCAGTACTTC. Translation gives CASSSQDRGVYEQYF.